The present TCR beta chain was sequenced within a study of cytomegalovirus exposure and HLA in healthy donors. PCR was performed using 60 Vbeta and 13 Jbeta primers. Clones were sequenced by immunoSEQ multiplex PCR, and TCRdb holds only the in-frame ones, with some missing. The table has 100,000 to 150,000 clones, roughly 77% seen once. Those who donated were healthy bone marrow donors. This clone occurred once. Its antigen is not known. Study observations and caveats: In all likelihood, a cluster of highly shared sequence variants was a sequencing artifact. TCR beta sequences reportedly predicted most subjects' HLA-A and HLA-B alleles accurately.

The germline V gene encodes CDR1 SGHAT and CDR2 FQNNGV. This CDR3 has 12 residues. Trimming removed 4 bases at V and 5 bases at J, with 8 bases between. Material for sequencing was PBMCs. This clonotype was obtained from a woman between 40 and 50 years old in good health and CMV-seropositive. The chain couples TRBV11-2 to TRBJ2-5, with D possibly TRBD1 on 5 matching bases. The CDR3 reads CASSSNRETQYF. CDR3 DNA: TGTGCCAGCAGCTCCAACAGGGAGACCCAGTACTTC.